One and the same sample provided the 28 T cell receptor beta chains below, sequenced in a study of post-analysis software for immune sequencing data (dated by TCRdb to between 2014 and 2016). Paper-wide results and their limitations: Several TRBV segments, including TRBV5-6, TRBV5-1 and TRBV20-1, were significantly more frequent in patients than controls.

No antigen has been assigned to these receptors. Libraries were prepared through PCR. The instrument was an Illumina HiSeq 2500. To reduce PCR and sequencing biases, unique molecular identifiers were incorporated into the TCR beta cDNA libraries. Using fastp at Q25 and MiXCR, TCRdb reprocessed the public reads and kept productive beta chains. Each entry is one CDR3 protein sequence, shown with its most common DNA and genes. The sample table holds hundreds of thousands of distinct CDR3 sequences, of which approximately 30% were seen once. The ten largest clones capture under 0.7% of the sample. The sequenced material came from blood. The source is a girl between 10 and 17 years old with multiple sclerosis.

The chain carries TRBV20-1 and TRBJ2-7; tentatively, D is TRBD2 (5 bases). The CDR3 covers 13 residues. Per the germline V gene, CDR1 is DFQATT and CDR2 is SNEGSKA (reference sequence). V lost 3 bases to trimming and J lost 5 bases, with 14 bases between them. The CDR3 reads CSARRGSGNEQYF. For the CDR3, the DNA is TGCAGTGCTAGGAGAGGTTCGGGAAACGAGCAGTACTTC.

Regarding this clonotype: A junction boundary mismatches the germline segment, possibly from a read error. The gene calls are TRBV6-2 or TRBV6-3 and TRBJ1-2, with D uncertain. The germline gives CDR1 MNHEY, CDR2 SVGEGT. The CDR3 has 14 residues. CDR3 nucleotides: TGTGCCAGCAGTGGCAGGACGGCTAAATATGGCTACACCTTC. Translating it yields CASSGRTAKYGYTF.

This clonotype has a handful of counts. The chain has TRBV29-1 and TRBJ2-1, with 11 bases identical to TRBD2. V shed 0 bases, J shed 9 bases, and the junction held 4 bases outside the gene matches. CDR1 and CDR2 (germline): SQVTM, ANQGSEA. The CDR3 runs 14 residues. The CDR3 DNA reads TGCAGCGTTGAAGATAGCGGGAGGGCCAGTGAGCAGTTCTTC. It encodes CSVEDSGRASEQFF.

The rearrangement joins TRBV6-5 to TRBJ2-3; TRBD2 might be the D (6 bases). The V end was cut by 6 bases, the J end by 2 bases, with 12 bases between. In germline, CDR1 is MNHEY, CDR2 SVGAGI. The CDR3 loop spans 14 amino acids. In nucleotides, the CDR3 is TGTGCCAGCAGCCGGACTATCGACACAGATACGCAGTATTTT. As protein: CASSRTIDTDTQYF.

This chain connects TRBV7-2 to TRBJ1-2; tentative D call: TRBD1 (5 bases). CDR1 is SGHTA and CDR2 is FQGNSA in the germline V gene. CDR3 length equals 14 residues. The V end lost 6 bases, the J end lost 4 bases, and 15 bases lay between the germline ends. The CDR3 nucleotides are TGTGCCAGCAGAGACGACAGCCTGGGCTATGGCTACACCTTC. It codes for CASRDDSLGYGYTF.

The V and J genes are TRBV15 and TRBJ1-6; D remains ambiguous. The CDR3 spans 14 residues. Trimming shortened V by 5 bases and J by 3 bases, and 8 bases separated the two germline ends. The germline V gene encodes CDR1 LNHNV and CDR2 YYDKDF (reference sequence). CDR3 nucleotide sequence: TGTGCCACCAGCTCGGGTGACTATAATTCACCCCTCCACTTT. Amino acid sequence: CATSSGDYNSPLHF.

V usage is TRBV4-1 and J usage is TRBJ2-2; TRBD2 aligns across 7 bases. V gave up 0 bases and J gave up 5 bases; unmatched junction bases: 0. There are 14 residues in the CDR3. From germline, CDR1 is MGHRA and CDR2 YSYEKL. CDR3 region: CASSQDSGTGELFF. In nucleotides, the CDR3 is TGCGCCAGCAGCCAAGATAGCGGGACCGGGGAGCTGTTTTTT.

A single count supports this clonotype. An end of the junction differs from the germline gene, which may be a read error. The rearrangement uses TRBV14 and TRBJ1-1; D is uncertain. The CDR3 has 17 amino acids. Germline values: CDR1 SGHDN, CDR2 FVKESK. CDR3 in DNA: TGTGCCAGCAGCCAAGATGGTACGGAAAGGATGAACGCTGAAGCTTTCTTT. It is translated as CASSQDGTERMNAEAFF.

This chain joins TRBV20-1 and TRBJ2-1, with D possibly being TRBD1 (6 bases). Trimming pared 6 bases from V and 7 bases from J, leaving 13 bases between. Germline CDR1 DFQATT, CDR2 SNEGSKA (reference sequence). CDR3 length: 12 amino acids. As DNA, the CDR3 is TGCAGTGCGACAACAGGGTATAATGAGCAGTTCTTC. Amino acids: CSATTGYNEQFF.

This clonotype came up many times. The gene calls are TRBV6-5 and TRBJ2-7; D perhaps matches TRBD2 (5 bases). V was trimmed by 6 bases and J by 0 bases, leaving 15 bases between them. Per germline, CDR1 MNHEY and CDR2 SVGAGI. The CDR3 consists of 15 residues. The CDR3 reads CASRPVLEGSYEQYF. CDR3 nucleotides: TGTGCCAGCAGACCGGTCCTTGAGGGCTCCTACGAGCAGTACTTC.

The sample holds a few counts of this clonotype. CDR3 DNA: TGTGCCACTTACCCTGGACAGGGGGGCACTGAAGCTTTCTTT. As protein: CATYPGQGGTEAFF. The J gene is TRBJ1-1, the V gene TRBV12-3 or TRBV12-4; 10 bases align to TRBD1. The CDR3 is 14 amino acids. V was clipped by 10 bases and J by 4 bases; unmatched bases: 9.

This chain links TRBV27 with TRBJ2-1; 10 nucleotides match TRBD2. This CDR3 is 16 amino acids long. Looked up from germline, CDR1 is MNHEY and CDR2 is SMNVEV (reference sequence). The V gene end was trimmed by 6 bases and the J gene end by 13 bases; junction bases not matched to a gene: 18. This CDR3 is CASSPLAGVRSETQFF. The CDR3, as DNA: TGTGCCAGCAGCCCCCTAGCGGGGGTCCGTTCGGAGACCCAGTTCTTC.

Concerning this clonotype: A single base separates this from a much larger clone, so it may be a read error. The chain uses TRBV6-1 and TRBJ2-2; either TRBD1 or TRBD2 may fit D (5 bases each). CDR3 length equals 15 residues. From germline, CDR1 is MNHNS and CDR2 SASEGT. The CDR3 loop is CASRRDRWNAGELFF. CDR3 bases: TGTGCCAGCAGACGGGACCGCTGGAACGCCGGGGAGCTGTTTTTT.

In DNA form, the CDR3 reads TGTGCCAGCAACAGAGCGGGGGGCGGACTGGATGAGCAGTTCTTC. This codes for CASNRAGGGLDEQFF. V and J are TRBV3-1 and TRBJ2-1; 9 bases map to TRBD2. Losses at the gene ends were 7 bases for V and 8 bases for J; bases not matched to a gene: 12. The length of the CDR3 is 15 residues. Germline CDR1 and CDR2: LGHDT and YNNKEL (reference sequence).

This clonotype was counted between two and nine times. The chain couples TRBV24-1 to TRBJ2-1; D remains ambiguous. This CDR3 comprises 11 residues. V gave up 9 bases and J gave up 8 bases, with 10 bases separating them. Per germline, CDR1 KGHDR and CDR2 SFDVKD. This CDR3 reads CATQDDDEQFF. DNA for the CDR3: TGTGCCACCCAGGACGACGATGAGCAGTTCTTC.

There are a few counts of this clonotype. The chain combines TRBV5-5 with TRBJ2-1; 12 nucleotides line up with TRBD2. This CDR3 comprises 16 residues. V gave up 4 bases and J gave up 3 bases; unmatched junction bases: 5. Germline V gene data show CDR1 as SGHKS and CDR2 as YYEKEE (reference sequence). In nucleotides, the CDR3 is TGTGCCAGCAGCCGGACTAGCGGGACCTACTACAATGAGCAGTTCTTC. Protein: CASSRTSGTYYNEQFF.

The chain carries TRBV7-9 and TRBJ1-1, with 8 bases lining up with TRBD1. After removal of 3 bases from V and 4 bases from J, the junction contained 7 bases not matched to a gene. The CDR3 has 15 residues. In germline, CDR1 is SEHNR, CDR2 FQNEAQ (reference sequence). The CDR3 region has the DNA TGTGCCAGCAGCTTGCAGCGAGGACAGGGCACTGAAGCTTTCTTT. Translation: CASSLQRGQGTEAFF.

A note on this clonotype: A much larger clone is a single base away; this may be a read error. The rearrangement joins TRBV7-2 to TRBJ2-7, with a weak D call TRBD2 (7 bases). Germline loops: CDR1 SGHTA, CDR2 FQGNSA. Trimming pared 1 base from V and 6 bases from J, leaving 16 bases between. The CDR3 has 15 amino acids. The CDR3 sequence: CASSLEGDGGREQYF. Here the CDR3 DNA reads TGTGCCAGCAGCTTAGAGGGGGACGGGGGGCGCGAGCAGTACTTC. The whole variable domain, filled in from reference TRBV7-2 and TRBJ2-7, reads GAGVSQSPSNKVTEKGKDVELRCDPISGHTALYWYRQSLGQGLEFLIYFQGNSAPDKSGLPSDRFSAERTGGSVSTLTIQRTQQEDSAVYLCASSLEGDGGREQYFGPGTRLTVT.

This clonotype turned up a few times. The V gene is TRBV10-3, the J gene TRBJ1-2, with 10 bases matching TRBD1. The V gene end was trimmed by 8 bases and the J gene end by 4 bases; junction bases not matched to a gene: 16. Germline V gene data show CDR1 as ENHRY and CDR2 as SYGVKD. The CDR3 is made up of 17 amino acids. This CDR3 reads CAIEKRDRGLSVYGYTF. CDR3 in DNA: TGTGCCATCGAGAAAAGAGACAGGGGGCTTTCGGTCTATGGCTACACCTTC.

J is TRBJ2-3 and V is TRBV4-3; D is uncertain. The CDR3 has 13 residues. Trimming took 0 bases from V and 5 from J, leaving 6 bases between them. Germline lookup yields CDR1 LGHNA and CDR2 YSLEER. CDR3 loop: CASSQDHLDTQYF. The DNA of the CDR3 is TGCGCCAGCAGCCAAGATCATCTAGATACGCAGTATTTT.

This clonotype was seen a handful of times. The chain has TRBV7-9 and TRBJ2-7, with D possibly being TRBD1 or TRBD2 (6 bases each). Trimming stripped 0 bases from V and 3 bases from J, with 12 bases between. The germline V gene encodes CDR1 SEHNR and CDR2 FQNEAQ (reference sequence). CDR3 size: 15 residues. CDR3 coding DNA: TGTGCCAGCAGCTTAGCTGGGGGGCCCAACTACGAGCAGTACTTC. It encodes CASSLAGGPNYEQYF.

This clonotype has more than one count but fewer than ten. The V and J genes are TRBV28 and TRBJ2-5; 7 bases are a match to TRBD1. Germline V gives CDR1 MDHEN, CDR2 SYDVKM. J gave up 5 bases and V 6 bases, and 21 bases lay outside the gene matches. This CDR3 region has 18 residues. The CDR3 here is CASSPPGDRVLRGETQYF. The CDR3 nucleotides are TGTGCCAGCAGCCCCCCTGGAGACAGGGTCCTTAGAGGGGAGACCCAGTACTTC.

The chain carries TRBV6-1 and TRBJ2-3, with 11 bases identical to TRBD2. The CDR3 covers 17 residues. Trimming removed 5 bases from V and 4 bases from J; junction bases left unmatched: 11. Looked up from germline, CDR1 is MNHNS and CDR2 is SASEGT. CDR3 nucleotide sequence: TGTGCCAGCAGTCCTTTAGCGGGAGGGCCTGTACCAGATACGCAGTATTTT. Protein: CASSPLAGGPVPDTQYF.

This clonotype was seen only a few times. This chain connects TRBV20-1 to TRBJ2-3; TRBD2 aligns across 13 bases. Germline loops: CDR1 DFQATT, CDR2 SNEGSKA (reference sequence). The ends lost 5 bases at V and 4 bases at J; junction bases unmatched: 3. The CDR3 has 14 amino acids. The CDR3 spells CSAGTSGKPDTQYF. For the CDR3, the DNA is TGCAGTGCTGGGACTAGCGGGAAACCAGATACGCAGTATTTT.

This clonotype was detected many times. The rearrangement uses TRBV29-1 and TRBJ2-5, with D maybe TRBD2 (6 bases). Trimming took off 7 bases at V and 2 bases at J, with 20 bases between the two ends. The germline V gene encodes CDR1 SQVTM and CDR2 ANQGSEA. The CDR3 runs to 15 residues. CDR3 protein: CSGRLPGLSQETQYF. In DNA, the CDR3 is TGCAGCGGGCGCCTACCGGGACTCTCTCAAGAGACCCAGTACTTC.

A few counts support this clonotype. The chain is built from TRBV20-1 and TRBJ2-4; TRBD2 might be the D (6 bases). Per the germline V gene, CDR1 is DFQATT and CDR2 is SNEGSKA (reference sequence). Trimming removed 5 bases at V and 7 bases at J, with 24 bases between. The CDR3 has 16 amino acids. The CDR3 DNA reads TGCAGTGCTCCCGACCCCGGGGGACTCTCTGGTAACATTCAGTACTTC. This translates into CSAPDPGGLSGNIQYF.

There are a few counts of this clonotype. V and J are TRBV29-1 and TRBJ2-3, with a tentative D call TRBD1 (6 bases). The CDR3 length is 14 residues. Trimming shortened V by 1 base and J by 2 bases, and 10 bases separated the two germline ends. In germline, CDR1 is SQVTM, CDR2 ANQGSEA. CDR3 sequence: CSVEGGRSTDTQYF. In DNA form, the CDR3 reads TGCAGCGTTGAAGGGGGGCGATCCACAGATACGCAGTATTTT.

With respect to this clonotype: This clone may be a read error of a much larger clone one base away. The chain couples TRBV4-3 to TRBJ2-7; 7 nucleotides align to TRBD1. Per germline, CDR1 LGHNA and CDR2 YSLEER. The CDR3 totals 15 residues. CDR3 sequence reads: CASSQDRTGDYERYF. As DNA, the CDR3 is TGCGCCAGCAGCCAAGATAGGACAGGAGACTACGAGCGGTACTTC.